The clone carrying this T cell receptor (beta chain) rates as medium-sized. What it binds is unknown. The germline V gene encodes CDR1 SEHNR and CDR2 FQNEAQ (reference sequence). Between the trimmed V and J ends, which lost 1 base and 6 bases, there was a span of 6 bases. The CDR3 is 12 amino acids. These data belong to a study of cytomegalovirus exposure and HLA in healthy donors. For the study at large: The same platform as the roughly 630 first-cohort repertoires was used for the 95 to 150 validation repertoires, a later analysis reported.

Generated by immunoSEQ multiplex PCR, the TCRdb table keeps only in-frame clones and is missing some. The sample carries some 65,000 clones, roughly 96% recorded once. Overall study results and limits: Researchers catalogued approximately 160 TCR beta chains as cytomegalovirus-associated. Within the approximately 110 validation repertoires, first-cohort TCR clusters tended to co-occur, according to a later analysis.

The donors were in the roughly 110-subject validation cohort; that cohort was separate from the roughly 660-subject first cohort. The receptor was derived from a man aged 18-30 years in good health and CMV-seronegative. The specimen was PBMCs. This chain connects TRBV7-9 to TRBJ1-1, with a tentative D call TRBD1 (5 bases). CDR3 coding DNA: TGTGCCAGCAGCTTAGGGGGCTCTGAAGCTTTCTTT. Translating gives CASSLGGSEAFF.